Following are 3 T cell receptor beta chains from one sample sequenced in a study of cytomegalovirus exposure and HLA in healthy donors. The PCR was carried out with 60 Vbeta primers and 13 Jbeta primers. Only in-frame clones appear in the TCRdb table, and some are missing; sequencing was by immunoSEQ multiplex PCR. The table has 120,000 to 150,000 clones, 55% to 70% seen once. The sample was PBMCs. Every receptor here comes from a woman in her 30s in good health and CMV-seropositive.

The J gene is TRBJ2-1, the V gene TRBV5-4; D gene uncertain. This CDR3 has 13 amino acids. The germline V gene has CDR1 SGHNT and CDR2 YYREEE (reference sequence). The V end was cut by 0 bases, the J end by 7 bases, with 8 bases between. The CDR3 region is CASSLERRNEQFF. The CDR3 nucleotides are TGTGCCAGCAGCTTGGAGAGGCGAAATGAGCAGTTCTTC.

The genes are TRBV5-1 and TRBJ2-3; TRBD2 aligns across 7 bases. CDR3 length: 15 residues. J was trimmed by 1 base and V by 4 bases; bases with no gene match: 6. Germline V gives CDR1 SGHRS, CDR2 YFSETQ. The CDR3 DNA follows: TGCGCCAGCAGCGCGGGACTACAGGGCACAGATACGCAGTATTTT. Its translation: CASSAGLQGTDTQYF.

The J gene is TRBJ1-5, the V gene TRBV7-9; 8 bases map to TRBD1. The CDR3 is 17 amino acids. Germline V gives CDR1 SEHNR, CDR2 FQNEAQ (reference sequence). V trimming: 4 bases; J trimming: 3 bases; junction bases outside the gene matches: 11. CDR3 region: CASSSTTGEKINQPQHF. Here the CDR3 DNA reads TGTGCCAGCAGCTCCACGACAGGGGAAAAGATCAATCAGCCCCAGCATTTT.